A selection of T cell receptor beta chains follows, all from one sample in a study of control samples from healthy donors and cancer patients. Measured with immunoSEQ multiplex PCR; TCRdb has only the in-frame clones, and not every one. The table includes about 190,000 clones, approximately 91% detected once. The sequencing input was blood. All receptors come from a man between 25 and 39 years old in good health. Each CDR3 is given with its conserved first and last residue. A D gene is named only where the DNA matches it firmly. Some rows have no size entry. The others give once, few or many, or a class for an expanded clone.

J gene: TRBJ2-4; clone size: .; V gene: TRBV2; D gene: TRBD2; CDR3 protein: CASSENGLAGARDIQYF; CDR3 DNA: TGTGCCAGCAGTGAAAACGGACTAGCGGGGGCCAGAGACATTCAGTACTTC
J gene: TRBJ1-4; clone size: .; V gene: TRBV7-9; D gene: TRBD1; CDR3 protein: CASSADRAPEKLFF; CDR3 DNA: TGTGCCAGCAGCGCGGACAGGGCTCCTGAAAAACTGTTTTTT
J gene: TRBJ1-5; clone size: .; V gene: TRBV27; D gene: TRBD1; CDR3 protein: CASSSIGQGVGSNQPQHF; CDR3 DNA: TGTGCCAGCAGTTCGATCGGACAGGGGGTAGGTAGCAATCAGCCCCAGCATTTT
J gene: TRBJ2-1; clone size: once; V gene: TRBV5-1; D gene: .; CDR3 protein: CASSLGVRVSYNEQFF; CDR3 DNA: TGCGCCAGCAGCTTGGGGGTTAGGGTCTCCTACAATGAGCAGTTCTTC
J gene: TRBJ1-2; clone size: .; V gene: TRBV18; D gene: TRBD1; CDR3 protein: CASSVDRASPLYGYTF; CDR3 DNA: TGTGCCAGCTCAGTCGACAGGGCCTCTCCCCTCTATGGCTACACCTTC
J gene: TRBJ2-1; clone size: .; V gene: TRBV2; D gene: .; CDR3 protein: CGRAGGGNEQFF; CDR3 DNA: TGTGGACGAGCAGGGGGAGGGAATGAGCAGTTCTTC
J gene: TRBJ1-4; clone size: .; V gene: TRBV7-8; D gene: TRBD1; CDR3 protein: CASSSTGVGEKLFF; CDR3 DNA: TGTGCCAGCAGCTCAACAGGGGTCGGGGAAAAACTGTTTTTT
J gene: TRBJ1-4; clone size: .; V gene: TRBV27; D gene: TRBD1; CDR3 protein: CASSLNPPDRGVEKLFF; CDR3 DNA: TGTGCCAGCAGTTTAAATCCCCCGGACAGGGGGGTTGAAAAACTGTTTTTT
J gene: TRBJ2-7; clone size: few; V gene: TRBV30; D gene: TRBD2; CDR3 protein: CAWRGTTYEQYF; CDR3 DNA: TGTGCCTGGAGGGGGACTACCTACGAGCAGTACTTC
J gene: TRBJ2-7; clone size: few; V gene: TRBV11-2; D gene: .; CDR3 protein: CASSLAQQGPYEQYF; CDR3 DNA: TGTGCCAGCAGCCTAGCCCAACAGGGTCCGTACGAGCAGTACTTC
J gene: TRBJ2-2; clone size: .; V gene: TRBV19; D gene: .; CDR3 protein: CASTQRRTGELFF; CDR3 DNA: TGTGCCAGTACACAAAGGAGAACCGGGGAGCTGTTTTTT
J gene: TRBJ2-3; clone size: .; V gene: TRBV30; D gene: .; CDR3 protein: CAWSVNRGKSADTQYF; CDR3 DNA: TGTGCCTGGAGTGTAAATCGGGGGAAATCAGCAGATACGCAGTATTTT
J gene: TRBJ2-2; clone size: .; V gene: TRBV10-3; D gene: .; CDR3 protein: CAISGGVSGNTGELFF; CDR3 DNA: TGTGCCATCAGTGGGGGGGTAAGCGGAAACACCGGGGAGCTGTTTTTT
J gene: TRBJ2-7; clone size: .; V gene: TRBV3-1/TRBV3-2; D gene: .; CDR3 protein: CASSQSLRGGEQYF; CDR3 DNA: TGTGCCAGCAGCCAATCGTTACGCGGCGGAGAGCAGTACTTC
J gene: TRBJ1-5; clone size: few; V gene: TRBV6-5; D gene: .; CDR3 protein: CASSSDRLRVTQHF; CDR3 DNA: TGTGCCAGCAGTTCCGATCGGTTACGCGTGACCCAGCATTTT
J gene: TRBJ1-6; clone size: .; V gene: TRBV19; D gene: TRBD1; CDR3 protein: CASSITGGDSPLHF; CDR3 DNA: TGTGCCAGTAGTATCACAGGGGGGGATTCACCCCTCCACTTT
J gene: TRBJ1-5; clone size: .; V gene: TRBV2; D gene: .; CDR3 protein: CASSWQSNQPQHF; CDR3 DNA: TGTGCCAGCAGTTGGCAAAGCAATCAGCCCCAGCATTTT
J gene: TRBJ2-5; clone size: .; V gene: TRBV19; D gene: TRBD1; CDR3 protein: CASSGQGFETQYF; CDR3 DNA: TGTGCCAGCTCGGGACAGGGGTTCGAGACCCAGTACTTC
J gene: TRBJ1-2; clone size: .; V gene: TRBV6-6; D gene: TRBD1; CDR3 protein: CASSSRAGQGIYGYTF; CDR3 DNA: TGTGCCAGCAGTTCTAGGGCGGGACAGGGTATCTATGGCTACACCTTC
J gene: TRBJ1-2; clone size: .; V gene: TRBV6-6; D gene: .; CDR3 protein: CASSSQTGPKGGGYTF; CDR3 DNA: TGTGCCAGCAGTTCACAGACAGGACCCAAAGGTGGTGGCTACACCTTC
J gene: TRBJ1-2; clone size: .; V gene: TRBV5-4; D gene: .; CDR3 protein: CASSLGRRGYGYTF; CDR3 DNA: TGTGCCAGCAGCTTGGGGCGTAGGGGCTATGGCTACACCTTC
J gene: TRBJ1-2; clone size: .; V gene: TRBV7-9; D gene: .; CDR3 protein: CASSLEAARVGYGYTF; CDR3 DNA: TGTGCCAGCAGCTTAGAGGCCGCCAGGGTTGGTTATGGCTACACCTTC
J gene: TRBJ2-3; clone size: .; V gene: TRBV7-8; D gene: .; CDR3 protein: CASSPRAEVNTQYF; CDR3 DNA: TGTGCCAGCAGCCCCCGAGCGGAAGTAAATACGCAGTATTTT
J gene: TRBJ2-2; clone size: .; V gene: TRBV9; D gene: TRBD1; CDR3 protein: CASGATGGPGELFF; CDR3 DNA: TGTGCCAGCGGGGCAACAGGGGGACCCGGGGAGCTGTTTTTT
J gene: TRBJ1-6; clone size: .; V gene: TRBV6-5; D gene: .; CDR3 protein: CASTSGTSYNSPLHF; CDR3 DNA: TGTGCCAGCACCAGCGGCACCTCCTATAATTCACCCCTCCACTTT
J gene: TRBJ2-3; clone size: once; V gene: TRBV18; D gene: .; CDR3 protein: CASSPTGGRSLTDTQYF; CDR3 DNA: TGTGCCAGCTCACCCACGGGCGGTCGTTCCCTCACAGATACGCAGTATTTT
J gene: TRBJ2-1; clone size: .; V gene: TRBV12-3/TRBV12-4; D gene: .; CDR3 protein: CASSLGGQFF; CDR3 DNA: TGTGCCAGCAGTTTGGGGGGGCAGTTCTTC